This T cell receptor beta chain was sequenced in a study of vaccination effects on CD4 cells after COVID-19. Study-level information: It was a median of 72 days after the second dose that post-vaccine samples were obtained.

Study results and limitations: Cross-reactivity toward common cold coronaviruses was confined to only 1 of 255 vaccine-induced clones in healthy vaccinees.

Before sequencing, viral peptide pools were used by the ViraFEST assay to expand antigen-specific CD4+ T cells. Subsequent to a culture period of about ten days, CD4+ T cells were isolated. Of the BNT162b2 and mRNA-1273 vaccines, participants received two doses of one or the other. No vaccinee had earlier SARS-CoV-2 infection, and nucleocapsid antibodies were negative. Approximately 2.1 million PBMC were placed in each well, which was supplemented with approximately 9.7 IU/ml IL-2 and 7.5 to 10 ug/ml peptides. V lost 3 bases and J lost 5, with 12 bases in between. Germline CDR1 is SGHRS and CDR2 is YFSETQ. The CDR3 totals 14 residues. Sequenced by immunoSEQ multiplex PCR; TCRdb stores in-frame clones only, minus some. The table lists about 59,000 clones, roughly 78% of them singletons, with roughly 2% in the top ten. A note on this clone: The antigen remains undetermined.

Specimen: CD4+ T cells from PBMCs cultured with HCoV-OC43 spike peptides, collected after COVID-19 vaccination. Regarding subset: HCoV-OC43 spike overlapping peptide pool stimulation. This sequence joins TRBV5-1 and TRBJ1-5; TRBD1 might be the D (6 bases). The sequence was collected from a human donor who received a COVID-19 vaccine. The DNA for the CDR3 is TGCGCCAGCAGCTGGGGGGGGCGCGATCAGCCCCAGCATTTT. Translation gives CASSWGGRDQPQHF.